Listed below are T cell receptor beta chains from one sample, sequenced in a study of T-cell memory formation after mild COVID-19. MiXCR was run by TCRdb on the 5' RACE reads, yielding one entry per CDR3 protein. Found here are around 340,000 distinct CDR3 sequences, roughly 14% of them singletons; the top ten hold under 25%. Sequencing was performed on PBMCs or a T cell subset sorted from them (not recorded which). Receptors originate from a man aged 18 to 35 who had mild COVID-19 (a few samples of this study predate the infection). Cell type and time point are not known. The conserved cysteine and the conserved F or W are not part of the CDR3 here.

TRBV7-8	TRBJ1-2	ASSSQTGGYT
TRBV15	TRBJ2-5	ATSRGSGGQETQY
TRBV7-9	TRBJ1-2	ASSYGINYGYT
TRBV9	TRBJ2-1	ASSVSSLTYNEQF
TRBV4-1	TRBJ1-5	ASSRGLPGGNQPQH
TRBV20-1	TRBJ2-7	SARGAYAHEQY
TRBV5-1	TRBJ1-1	ASSPKLQGLNTEAF
TRBV6-2/TRBV6-3	TRBJ1-1	ASTRGQGHFGAF
TRBV12-3/TRBV12-4	TRBJ2-2	ASRNTGELF
TRBV20-1	TRBJ1-1	SARKPGGFALGTEAF
TRBV4-3	TRBJ2-3	ASSQGPTSGDTDTQY
TRBV7-9	TRBJ2-1	ASSSTGTSGGPPGEQF
TRBV2	TRBJ2-1	ASSELTSPYNEQF
TRBV6-5	TRBJ1-5	ASSTSRNQPQH
TRBV7-2	TRBJ2-4	ASSLHRASGGPVGIQY
TRBV24-1	TRBJ2-3	ATQKRGSTDTQY
TRBV20-1	TRBJ2-5	SARDGGGAGETQY
TRBV4-1	TRBJ2-2	ASSRITVGLGTGELF
TRBV5-1	TRBJ2-5	ASSTGLAGTQETQY
TRBV6-6	TRBJ2-3	ASRFGGRGTDTQY
TRBV6-2/TRBV6-3	TRBJ2-1	ASSYRSHNEQF
TRBV6-5	TRBJ1-5	ASKQRGVGGQPQH
TRBV5-1	TRBJ1-5	ASSLVGDPDQPQH
TRBV12-3/TRBV12-4	TRBJ2-5	ASSRDPSETQY
TRBV7-9	TRBJ1-2	ASSLRDAPSWGYT
TRBV6-6	TRBJ1-4	ASSPQGVGTEKLF
TRBV5-1	TRBJ1-3	ASSLEPRTGGNTIY
TRBV27	TRBJ2-7	ASSLLGGRSYEQY
TRBV28	TRBJ2-3	ASSLTLNTQY
TRBV6-2/TRBV6-3	TRBJ2-1	ASSHRLAGGQYNEQF
TRBV29-1	TRBJ2-2	SVELTRQGITGELF
TRBV10-2	TRBJ2-7	ASSAGEAGGAYEQY
TRBV12-3/TRBV12-4	TRBJ1-1	ASSPIGQGEAF
TRBV3-1	TRBJ2-3	ASSSLGLAETTQY
TRBV20-1	TRBJ2-3	SARDERGGTQY
TRBV5-4	TRBJ2-1	ASSLGANRDNEQF
TRBV6-5	TRBJ1-6	ATRPGQGYNSPLH
TRBV7-6	TRBJ2-2	ASSSRKGSTGELF
TRBV2	TRBJ1-1	ASSEAAEVNTEAF
TRBV12-3/TRBV12-4	TRBJ2-3	ASRRAGAQY
TRBV5-1	TRBJ1-6	ASSSDANSPLH
TRBV4-1	TRBJ1-4	ASSQTMKYEKLF
TRBV7-8	TRBJ1-4	ASSLRGRGEKLF
TRBV7-2	TRBJ2-3	ASSRNSGTSGGRMDTQY
TRBV5-1	TRBJ2-7	ASSPGGSEWEQY
TRBV5-1	TRBJ2-7	ASSLVAVSYEQY
TRBV7-3	TRBJ2-3	ASSPSYSPSTDTQY
TRBV5-1	TRBJ2-4	ASSPWAQDRGDRGRY
TRBV20-1	TRBJ1-1	SARPVTGLVAF
TRBV4-3	TRBJ1-6	ASSPDPGRTYNSPLH
TRBV30	TRBJ1-1	AWRRLNTEAF
TRBV24-1	TRBJ2-2	ATSDRTGADTGELF
TRBV29-1	TRBJ2-5	SVGWAGDGETQY
TRBV13	TRBJ2-3	ASSLSGEGPDTQY
TRBV20-1	TRBJ1-1	SARPIPGHPMNTEAF
TRBV24-1	TRBJ2-1	ATSDYNNEQF